The 25 T cell receptor beta chains reported below all come from one sample, sequenced in a study of PD-L1 blockade in urothelial cancer. TCRdb keeps only in-frame clones here, not all; method: immunoSEQ multiplex PCR. The table has 100,000 or so clones, roughly nine tenths seen once. The sequenced sample was PBMCs, obtained around atezolizumab (anti-PD-L1) treatment. Source of these receptors: a woman older than 75 with urothelial cancer.

In this sample, this clone turned up once. The gene calls are TRBV29-1 and TRBJ2-3; D is possibly TRBD1 (6 bases). V dropped 6 bases and J dropped 4 bases, with 11 bases sitting between them. Germline CDR1 is SQVTM and CDR2 is ANQGSEA. The CDR3 sequence is 12 residues long. The CDR3 loop is CSVWQGSDTQYF. The CDR3 DNA sequence: TGCAGCGTGTGGCAGGGGTCAGATACGCAGTATTTT.

Regarding this clone: Germline is not matched at one junction end, which may reflect a read error. This chain links TRBV7-2 with TRBJ2-1, with 11 bases matching TRBD2. Germline V gives CDR1 SGHTA, CDR2 FQGNSA. The CDR3 covers 15 residues. CDR3 residues: CASNLAGGTNNEQFF. The CDR3, as DNA: TGTGCCAGCAACTTAGCGGGAGGGACTAACAATGAGCAGTTCTTC.

V is TRBV29-1 and J is TRBJ2-7; TRBD2 matches at 8 bases. Per germline, CDR1 SQVTM and CDR2 ANQGSEA. The CDR3 has 14 residues. The J segment lost 4 bases and the V segment lost 6 bases, leaving 11 bases of the junction unmatched. The CDR3 region has the DNA TGCAGCGTCGAGCCCCGCGGGGGGAAGTACGAGCAGTACTTC. Residues: CSVEPRGGKYEQYF.

The rearrangement joins TRBV9 to TRBJ2-7, with a possible D match to TRBD2 (5 bases). V was cut by 0 bases and J by 6 bases, with 19 bases left in between. CDR1 and CDR2 from the germline V gene are SGDLS and YYNGEE. The CDR3 consists of 16 residues. CDR3 in amino acids: CASSVGLSGLPLEQYF. As DNA, the CDR3 is TGTGCCAGCAGCGTAGGTCTCAGCGGTCTTCCCCTCGAGCAGTACTTC.

V is TRBV5-8 and J is TRBJ2-7; D remains ambiguous. The CDR3 has 12 amino acids. V was clipped by 0 bases and J by 7 bases, with 8 bases between them. CDR1 and CDR2 (germline): SGHTS, YDEGEE. The CDR3 is CASSLAVEEQYF. Here the CDR3 DNA reads TGTGCCAGCAGCTTGGCGGTGGAGGAGCAGTACTTC.

The V gene is TRBV19, the J gene TRBJ2-2, with D uncertain. Between the trimmed V and J ends, which lost 0 bases and 6 bases, there was a span of 8 bases. The CDR3 is 14 residues long. CDR1 is LNHDA and CDR2 is SQIVND in the germline V gene (reference sequence). The CDR3 DNA is TGTGCCAGTAGTATAGATCGGGTCGCCGGGGAGCTGTTTTTT. Translating gives CASSIDRVAGELFF.

The chain links TRBV5-1 to TRBJ2-7; 12 nucleotides line up with TRBD2. V shed 4 bases and J 7 bases; nucleotides not matched to a gene: 3. The CDR3 spans 13 residues. CDR1 SGHRS and CDR2 YFSETQ come from the germline V gene. The chain's CDR3 is CASSPGLAGEQYF. The CDR3 DNA reads as TGCGCCAGCAGCCCTGGACTAGCGGGGGAGCAGTACTTC.

The rearrangement uses TRBV6-4 and TRBJ1-2; tentatively, D is TRBD1 (5 bases). This CDR3 is built from 12 residues. The V and J ends lost 4 bases and 4 bases respectively, with 7 bases between them. Germline CDR1 MRHNA, CDR2 SNTAGT. The CDR3 DNA is TGTGCCAGCAGTGCCGACAGCTATGGCTACACCTTC. Amino acid sequence: CASSADSYGYTF.

The rearrangement links TRBV5-1 to TRBJ2-7; 11 bases agree with TRBD1. This CDR3 comprises 15 residues. Germline CDR1 and CDR2: SGHRS and YFSETQ. The ends lost 2 bases at V and 3 bases at J; junction bases unmatched: 4. CDR3: CASSFGTGGNYEQYF. As DNA, the CDR3 is TGCGCCAGCAGCTTCGGGACAGGGGGTAACTACGAGCAGTACTTC. The complete variable domain, with remaining parts taken from reference TRBV5-1 and TRBJ2-7, reads KAGVTQTPRYLIKTRGQQVTLSCSPISGHRSVSWYQQTPGQGLQFLFEYFSETQRNKGNFPGRFSGRQFSNSRSEMNVSTLELGDSALYLCASSFGTGGNYEQYFGPGTRLTVT.

J is TRBJ2-7 and V is TRBV28; the match to TRBD1 covers 7 bases. Per germline, CDR1 MDHEN and CDR2 SYDVKM. The CDR3 consists of 14 residues. The V segment lost 3 bases and the J segment 2 bases; nucleotides outside the gene matches: 4. DNA of the CDR3: TGTGCCAGCAGTTTTACAGGGGCGGCCTACGAGCAGTACTTC. Protein: CASSFTGAAYEQYF.

The table lists this clone with a count of one. This chain joins TRBV5-1 and TRBJ2-7; 7 nucleotides match TRBD2. CDR1 SGHRS and CDR2 YFSETQ come from the germline V gene. This CDR3 is 13 amino acids long. J lost 6 bases, V lost 4 bases, and 7 bases had no gene match. The CDR3 region has the DNA TGCGCCAGCAGCGGTGGGGGGGATACCGAGCAGTACTTC. Translated, it gives CASSGGGDTEQYF.

The V gene is TRBV5-6, the J gene TRBJ2-1, with TRBD2 identical over 11 bases. CDR1 is SGHDT and CDR2 is YYEEEE in the germline V gene. The CDR3 loop spans 15 amino acids. V shed 4 bases, J shed 7 bases, and the junction held 7 bases outside the gene matches. The CDR3 sequence: CASSPGGLADNEQFF. The CDR3 bases are TGTGCCAGCAGCCCGGGGGGACTAGCGGATAATGAGCAGTTCTTC.

The gene calls are TRBV28 and TRBJ1-2; 7 bases fit TRBD1. This CDR3 contains 15 residues. Germline CDR1 reads MDHEN; CDR2 reads SYDVKM. V lost 2 bases, J lost 7 bases, and 10 bases stayed unmatched. CDR3 region: CASSLPDRDVSGYTF. The CDR3 DNA is TGTGCCAGCAGTTTACCAGACAGGGATGTTTCTGGCTACACCTTC.

V usage is TRBV2 and J usage is TRBJ2-3; a possible D gene is TRBD2 (5 bases). The germline V and J ends were trimmed by 11 bases and 0 bases, with 18 bases remaining between them. The CDR3 runs to 15 residues. Germline V gene sequence: CDR1 SNHLY, CDR2 FYNNEI. CDR3 loop: CASLPNRGSTDTQYF. The CDR3 nucleotides are TGTGCCTCCCTTCCGAATCGGGGAAGCACAGATACGCAGTATTTT.

This clone has just one count. The chain is built from TRBV10-3 and TRBJ1-2; no firm D call. This CDR3 contains 18 residues. Germline-derived CDR1 and CDR2 are ENHRY and SYGVKD. The germline V and J ends were trimmed by 2 bases and 1 base, with 20 bases remaining between them. The CDR3 bases are TGTGCCATCAGTGAGGGAGTGTTTCGGCTGGGAGGTAACTATGGCTACACCTTC. Amino acids: CAISEGVFRLGGNYGYTF.

This chain uses TRBV10-3 with TRBJ2-3, with 8 bases that match TRBD2. Germline V gene lookup returns CDR1 ENHRY and CDR2 SYGVKD. The CDR3 contains 14 residues. Germline trimming cut 6 bases from V and 1 base from J; bases unmatched to any gene: 3. The chain's CDR3 is CAIRGAGGTDTQYF. CDR3 sequence (DNA): TGTGCCATCAGGGGAGCGGGAGGCACAGATACGCAGTATTTT.

The chain links TRBV2 to TRBJ1-1; unclear D gene. This CDR3 has 15 residues. CDR1 SNHLY and CDR2 FYNNEI come from the germline V gene. Trimming took off 2 bases at V and 1 base at J, with 11 bases between the two ends. The CDR3 DNA is TGTGCCAGCAGTGAAAAGAGGGCAGAGAACACTGAAGCTTTCTTT. Protein: CASSEKRAENTEAFF.

CDR3 DNA: TGTGCCAGCAGCGTACCTACAGACACCGGGGAGCTGTTTTTT. Protein: CASSVPTDTGELFF. The chain links TRBV9 to TRBJ2-2, with D uncertain. CDR1 is SGDLS, CDR2 YYNGEE, per germline. The CDR3 length is 14 residues. V was trimmed by 1 base and J by 3 bases, leaving 7 bases between them.

The J gene is TRBJ1-4, the V gene TRBV7-9; possibly TRBD1 for D (5 bases). Germline lookup yields CDR1 SEHNR and CDR2 FQNEAQ (reference sequence). This CDR3 spans 14 amino acids. Between the trimmed V and J ends, which lost 1 base and 5 bases, there was a span of 8 bases. CDR3 sequence: CASSLGRGNEKLFF. The CDR3 region has the DNA TGTGCCAGCAGCTTAGGAAGGGGAAATGAAAAACTGTTTTTT.

J is TRBJ1-1 and V is TRBV18; tentative D call: TRBD1 (6 bases). V was shortened by 6 bases and J by 4 bases, with 15 bases between the two germline ends. The germline CDR1 and CDR2 sequences are KGHSH and LQKENI. The CDR3 is made up of 14 amino acids. CDR3 loop: CASSTTGQTTEAFF. The CDR3 coding sequence is TGTGCCAGCTCCACCACCGGACAGACCACTGAAGCTTTCTTT.

V and J are TRBV28 and TRBJ2-1; 10 nucleotides match TRBD2. The CDR3 consists of 16 residues. The germline gives CDR1 MDHEN, CDR2 SYDVKM. The J segment lost 3 bases and the V segment lost 7 bases, leaving 9 bases of the junction unmatched. CDR3 in amino acids: CASIVAGGTFYNEQFF. The DNA for the CDR3 is TGTGCCAGCATCGTAGCGGGAGGTACTTTCTACAATGAGCAGTTCTTC.

A single count supports this clone. The chain uses TRBV19 and TRBJ1-1; TRBD1 matches at 9 bases. The CDR3 length is 15 residues. Germline values: CDR1 LNHDA, CDR2 SQIVND (reference sequence). After removal of 5 bases from V and 1 base from J, the junction contained 5 bases not matched to a gene. CDR3 nucleotides: TGTGCCAGTAGTCCCCGGGACAGGGAGAACACTGAAGCTTTCTTT. Translating it yields CASSPRDRENTEAFF.

The chain recombines TRBV30 with TRBJ1-1, with TRBD1 identical over 7 bases. The CDR3 length is 12 residues. Germline values: CDR1 GTSNPN, CDR2 SVGIG (reference sequence). After removal of 7 bases from V and 10 bases from J, the junction contained 12 bases not matched to a gene. The CDR3 loop is CASIGRGLSAFF. The DNA for the CDR3 is TGTGCCTCAATAGGAAGGGGGCTTTCAGCTTTCTTT.

The chain has TRBV28 and TRBJ2-7, with 12 bases lining up with TRBD2. V lost 4 bases and J lost 5; bases outside the gene matches: 12. The CDR3 sequence is 17 residues long. In germline, CDR1 is MDHEN, CDR2 SYDVKM. CDR3 coding DNA: TGTGCCAGCAGTTATAACCAACTAGCGGGAGGTAGGGACGAGCAGTACTTC. This gives the protein CASSYNQLAGGRDEQYF.

The chain combines TRBV6-1 with TRBJ2-3, with a tentative D call TRBD1 (6 bases). Germline V lookup: CDR1 MNHNS, CDR2 SASEGT. The length of the CDR3 is 15 residues. Trimming stripped 8 bases from V and 0 bases from J, with 15 bases between. The CDR3 nucleotides are TGTGCCAGCTTCGGACAGAGCTCTAGCACAGATACGCAGTATTTT. This sequence encodes CASFGQSSSTDTQYF.